The subject of this entry is one T cell receptor (beta chain). The data stem from a study of T cell responses to AZD1222 COVID-19 vaccine. V dropped 0 bases and J dropped 10 bases, with 28 bases sitting between them. The CDR3 spans 19 residues. The germline CDR1 and CDR2 sequences are LNHNV and YYDKDF (reference sequence). Assay: immunoSEQ multiplex PCR; the TCRdb copy retains only in-frame clones and omits some. This table has 100,000 or so clones, about 90% appearing once. The chain links TRBV15 to TRBJ2-1, with D perhaps assigned TRBD1 or TRBD2 (5 bases each). This material consisted of peripheral blood, taken 28 days after the second AZD1222 dose. This clonotype was obtained from an adult who received the AZD1222 COVID-19 vaccine. CDR3 bases: TGTGCCACCAGCAGAGATCTTAGGGGAGCCGGTTTCCCCCCCGCAGAGCAGTTCTTC. Residues: CATSRDLRGAGFPPAEQFF.